Included here is one T cell receptor (beta chain) sequence, with context. The data were obtained in a study of blood T cell repertoires in COVID-19. Study-level information: COVID-19 samples collected from the United States, Italy and Spain covered acute and convalescent phases. In each case, the material was cDNA or gDNA derived from T cells, B-cell-depleted T cells, or PBMCs.

How the authors handled the data: Reference gene primers were amplified, and this amplification served to estimate nucleated cell counts. Produced via immunoSEQ multiplex PCR; TCRdb's table is partial and in-frame only. V, J and clone size were drawn from that table, and D and trimming were deduced from the DNA. The sample lists roughly 42,000 clones, about 85% occurring once. The clonotype was recovered from a man in his fifties or sixties with acute or convalescent COVID-19. The sample comprised peripheral blood.

The CDR3 is CASSYGTGYNNEQFF. CDR3 sequence (DNA): TGTGCCAGCAGTTATGGGACAGGGTACAACAATGAGCAGTTCTTC. The V call is TRBV6-5, the J call TRBJ2-1, with TRBD1 matching 9 bases. CDR1 and CDR2 (germline): MNHEY, SVGAGI. The V gene end was trimmed by 3 bases and the J gene end by 5 bases; junction bases not matched to a gene: 5. The CDR3 covers 15 residues.